This TCR beta chain was obtained from a study of T cell responses to AZD1222 COVID-19 vaccine. Notes on the study in general: White British ancestry dominated among donors, who included more females, and clonal diversity was possibly underestimated. Mapped onto spike, vaccine-associated CD4 TCRs spanned it and were dominant at 160-218 and 743-854. Spike-specific TCR breadth rose after two AZD1222 doses, and depth rose as well. Repertoire collection took place solely once the T cell response had peaked.

The CDR3 consists of 16 residues. V lost 5 bases, J lost 6 bases, and 23 bases lay in between. Germline values: CDR1 LNHDA, CDR2 SQIVND (reference sequence). Here immunoSEQ multiplex PCR was the method, and the copy in TCRdb shows in-frame clones only, minus some. The sample lists 65,000 to 95,000 clones; approximately 84% were seen once. With regard to this clone: Its specificity is not known.

The clonotype originates from an adult in good health. The chain has TRBV19 and TRBJ2-7, with D hard to call. The sequences come from peripheral blood, collected on day 0 of AZD1222 vaccination. The CDR3 sequence is CASSSAGSPQSGEQYF. DNA for the CDR3: TGTGCCAGTAGTTCGGCCGGGTCACCTCAATCGGGCGAGCAGTACTTC. Full variable domain (rest looked up from reference TRBV19 and TRBJ2-7): DGGITQSPKYLFRKEGQNVTLSCEQNLNHDAMYWYRQDPGQGLRLIYYSQIVNDFQKGDIAEGYSVSREKKESFPLTVTSAQKNPTAFYLCASSSAGSPQSGEQYFGPGTRLTVT.